This TCR beta chain derives from a study of regulatory T cells in long-lasting Graves disease. Study in general: Prior antithyroid drug treatment in newly diagnosed Graves' patients lasted under 3 months. Overall study findings and caveats: TCR diversity was lower in persistent Graves' patients than in newly diagnosed ones. Persistent patients shared more public clonotypes (2,741) than newly diagnosed patients (under 1,000).

HTBI primers from iRepertoire and Arm-PCR of CDR3 regions yielded the TCR beta libraries. In the study's own analysis: Across the samples, identification revealed approximately 66 TRBV and around 13 TRBJ segments. TCRdb passed the multiplex PCR reads through MiXCR, listing each CDR3 protein once. What appears here as the V and J calls and clone size reflects TCRdb's work, not the paper's. Of about 220,000 distinct CDR3 sequences listed, about 18% are singletons. Germline loops: CDR1 SEHNR, CDR2 FQNEAQ (reference sequence). CDR3 length: 16 residues. As to this clonotype: Its antigen is as yet unknown. Given a much more abundant clone one base away, this may be a read error.

Time point of the sample: newly diagnosed GD, antithyroid drugs for less than 3 months. TCR sequences were obtained from RNA taken from PBMCs. The sequenced sample was peripheral blood mononuclear cells (PBMCs), obtained at new diagnosis, from a patient treated with antithyroid drugs. The TCR was taken from a female donor with Graves disease. V gene TRBV7-9 combines with J gene TRBJ2-3; D is uncertain. The CDR3 region has the DNA TGTGCCAGCAGCTTAGCCCCACTATTGAGCACAGATACGCAGTGTTTT. Amino acid sequence: CASSLAPLLSTDTQCF.